The T cell receptor (beta chain) under discussion was sequenced for a study of metastatic and nonmetastatic thyroid tumors. Overall study: Repertoires of blood and of tissue (tumor or nodule) from malignant and benign thyroid patients were compared. Whole-study findings and limits: Compared with benign nodules, malignant thyroid tumors were reported to have significantly higher TCR beta diversity in both blood and tumor.

How the authors handled the data: Built for papillary thyroid cancer, a distant-metastasis classifier drew on CDR3 differences across clinicopathological groups. With MiXCR, TCRdb reprocessed the PCR reads. These V and J calls rely on TCRdb rather than the paper's analysis. The profile shows 85,000 to 95,000 clones, 15% of them singletons. Germline V lookup: CDR1 MDHEN, CDR2 SYDVKM. V was pared by 7 bases and J by 4 bases, with 15 bases between. This CDR3 comprises 14 residues. Comment on this clone: Antigen unknown.

There were no patients who had received any treatment before thyroid surgery. V and J are TRBV28 and TRBJ2-3; D remains unclear. This sequence originates from a female donor with papillary thyroid cancer or a benign thyroid nodule (not recorded which). Some clones in this sample may be carry-over from other donors' samples. Sequences were obtained from blood. Here the CDR3 DNA reads TGTGCCAGCATCCTCCTAGGTGTCCCAGATACGCAGTATTTT. Residues: CASILLGVPDTQYF.